These T cell receptor beta chains were read from a single sample in a study of shared clonotypes between healthy human individuals. Data came from immunoSEQ multiplex PCR; TCRdb stores just in-frame clones and leaves some out. Of about 520,000 clones in the sample, 65% to 85% were seen once. Input material: PBMCs. These receptors all come from a woman in her forties in good health. Some clones in this sample may be carry-over from other donors' samples. Each CDR3 is given with its conserved first and last residue.

V gene: TRBV9
J gene: TRBJ1-3
CDR3 protein: CASSVFRDGNTIYF

V gene: TRBV2
J gene: TRBJ2-6
CDR3 protein: CASSEAGASGANVLTF

V gene: TRBV27
J gene: TRBJ1-5
CDR3 protein: CASSPRLGARQPQHF

V gene: TRBV29-1
J gene: TRBJ2-3
CDR3 protein: CSVEGDGTNTDTQYF

V gene: TRBV27
J gene: TRBJ1-4
CDR3 protein: CASATWASGEKLFF

V gene: TRBV30
J gene: TRBJ2-5
CDR3 protein: CAWRRGRRETQYF

V gene: TRBV7-3
J gene: TRBJ1-1
CDR3 protein: CASSLMAGADTEAFF

V gene: TRBV28
J gene: TRBJ1-5
CDR3 protein: CASSLSLGQVEDQPQHF

V gene: TRBV28
J gene: TRBJ2-7
CDR3 protein: CASSLLPSGSKYEQYF

V gene: TRBV27
J gene: TRBJ2-5
CDR3 protein: CASSLSGQGDETQYF

V gene: TRBV28
J gene: TRBJ1-3
CDR3 protein: CASLSRGLGGNTIYF

V gene: TRBV28
J gene: TRBJ1-1
CDR3 protein: CASSLVSDHANKAFF

V gene: TRBV5-1
J gene: TRBJ1-4
CDR3 protein: CASSVRDPNEKLFF

V gene: TRBV6-5
J gene: TRBJ1-1
CDR3 protein: CASSYGAVGTEAFF

V gene: TRBV11-2
J gene: TRBJ2-4
CDR3 protein: CASSTPRGAKNIQYF

V gene: TRBV27
J gene: TRBJ1-3
CDR3 protein: CASSLRGHGNTIYF

V gene: TRBV28
J gene: TRBJ2-7
CDR3 protein: CASRGTGTGVYEQYF

V gene: TRBV18
J gene: TRBJ2-1
CDR3 protein: CASSPPSTPIINEQFF

V gene: TRBV28
J gene: TRBJ1-3
CDR3 protein: CASSLGGLSGNTIYF

V gene: TRBV7-6
J gene: TRBJ2-3
CDR3 protein: CASSLEGNTQYF

V gene: TRBV19
J gene: TRBJ1-5
CDR3 protein: CASRRVSNQPQHF

V gene: TRBV7-2
J gene: TRBJ2-5
CDR3 protein: CASSRTGRVETQYF

V gene: TRBV11-1
J gene: TRBJ2-1
CDR3 protein: CASREGTSGRAIYNEQFF

V gene: TRBV27
J gene: TRBJ1-4
CDR3 protein: CASRGWSNEKLFF

V gene: TRBV7-9
J gene: TRBJ1-1
CDR3 protein: CASSSTGTATEAFF

V gene: TRBV19
J gene: TRBJ1-5
CDR3 protein: CASKQGVNQPQHF

V gene: TRBV18
J gene: TRBJ2-1
CDR3 protein: CASSSQLAGGPYNEQFF

V gene: TRBV7-3
J gene: TRBJ2-5
CDR3 protein: CASSASGLAGETQYF

V gene: TRBV28
J gene: TRBJ2-7
CDR3 protein: CASSLGAYEQYF

V gene: TRBV27
J gene: TRBJ2-5
CDR3 protein: CASSWSIGRPQYF

V gene: TRBV28
J gene: TRBJ2-6
CDR3 protein: CASRSSGAAAANVLTF

V gene: TRBV10-2
J gene: TRBJ2-7
CDR3 protein: CASSALLAGVAEQYF

V gene: TRBV6-6
J gene: TRBJ2-7
CDR3 protein: CASSLRSAYEQYF

V gene: TRBV7-3
J gene: TRBJ2-2
CDR3 protein: CASSAIAGATTGELFF

V gene: TRBV6-1
J gene: TRBJ2-3
CDR3 protein: CASSEYTQYF

V gene: TRBV5-1
J gene: TRBJ2-3
CDR3 protein: CASSQGQGADTQYF

V gene: TRBV25-1
J gene: TRBJ2-7
CDR3 protein: CASRGTASYEQYF

V gene: TRBV15
J gene: TRBJ2-5
CDR3 protein: CATSRPPPGRWPPETQYF

V gene: TRBV5-1
J gene: TRBJ2-7
CDR3 protein: CASSWRGQGHEQYF

V gene: TRBV30
J gene: TRBJ1-2
CDR3 protein: CAWSVVPSFYCYTF

V gene: TRBV18
J gene: TRBJ2-3
CDR3 protein: CASSREDKDTQYF

V gene: TRBV5-1
J gene: TRBJ2-2
CDR3 protein: CASSAGTANTGELFF

V gene: TRBV5-1
J gene: TRBJ2-3
CDR3 protein: CASSYGTTTDTQYF

V gene: TRBV6-6
J gene: TRBJ2-7
CDR3 protein: CASTAGYPIYEQYF

V gene: TRBV6-1
J gene: TRBJ1-2
CDR3 protein: CASLDRSYGYTF

V gene: TRBV11-2
J gene: TRBJ1-5
CDR3 protein: CASSQGRRGNQPQHF

V gene: TRBV6-1
J gene: TRBJ1-4
CDR3 protein: CASKVGQENEKLFF

V gene: TRBV10-3
J gene: TRBJ1-2
CDR3 protein: CAIKSHSDNYGYTF

V gene: TRBV6-5
J gene: TRBJ2-3
CDR3 protein: CASSYSRPEDTQYF

V gene: TRBV4-3
J gene: TRBJ2-5
CDR3 protein: CASSQGHQETQYF

V gene: TRBV7-2
J gene: TRBJ2-3
CDR3 protein: CASSPGTYSTDTQYF